Listed here is a single T cell receptor (beta chain). What it recognizes is unknown. The sample comes from a study of cytomegalovirus exposure and HLA in healthy donors. Study-wide context: The study placed approximately 78% of its roughly 400 genotyped donors in the Caucasian-associated ancestry cluster. Broader study findings: A later analysis linked a missense variant in DCLRE1C to the trimming of TCR beta V and J genes. Rarity characterized most TCR sequences, yet some public TCRs appeared in many donors.

From germline, CDR1 is SGHRS and CDR2 YFSETQ. The V and J ends lost 1 base and 1 base respectively, with 11 bases between them. The CDR3 sequence is 16 residues long. PCR primers comprised 60 Vbeta and 13 Jbeta primers. Clones were sequenced by immunoSEQ multiplex PCR, and TCRdb holds only the in-frame ones, with some missing. Of around 150,000 clones in the sample, about 81% were seen once. The clonotype comes from a girl aged 2-9 years in good health and CMV-seropositive. This chain joins TRBV5-1 and TRBJ2-2; maybe TRBD2 (6 bases). Sequenced sample: PBMCs. CDR3 amino acids: CASSLLGDLNTGELFF. The CDR3, as DNA: TGCGCCAGCAGCTTGTTGGGGGACTTGAACACCGGGGAGCTGTTTTTT.